The 7 T cell receptor beta chains presented below share a single source sample, sequenced in a study of a mutant IDH1 vaccine in newly diagnosed glioma. Time point here: week 23, last vaccination. Every vaccine dose comprised 300 ug of mutant IDH1 20-mer peptide plus topical imiquimod. Some clones are missing from TCRdb's copy, which holds only in-frame ones; the method was immunoSEQ multiplex PCR. Of about 56,000 clones listed, around 86% are singletons. Their cognate antigens are unknown. Source: PBMCs, taken from a glioma patient whose treatment included an IDH1 peptide vaccine. The receptors were sampled from a middle-aged man with glioma.

This clone was picked up one time. The gene calls are TRBV18 and TRBJ1-1, with TRBD1 as a possible D gene (5 bases). CDR3 length: 14 amino acids. Germline lookup yields CDR1 KGHSH and CDR2 LQKENI. The V gene lost 3 bases and the J gene lost 6 bases, with 14 bases spanning the gap. The DNA for the CDR3 is TGTGCCAGCTCACCCAGTCGGGGGAGGGCTGAAGCTTTCTTT. This encodes CASSPSRGRAEAFF. Full variable domain (rest looked up from reference TRBV18 and TRBJ1-1): NAGVMQNPRHLVRRRGQEARLRCSPMKGHSHVYWYRQLPEEGLKFMVYLQKENIIDESGMPKERFSAEFPKEGPSILRIQQVVRGDSAAYFCASSPSRGRAEAFFGQGTRLTVV.

The chain joins TRBV28 to TRBJ1-4, with 11 positions matching TRBD1. The V gene end was trimmed by 9 bases and the J gene end by 3 bases; junction bases not matched to a gene: 9. CDR1 is MDHEN and CDR2 is SYDVKM in the germline V gene. This CDR3 has 16 amino acids. CDR3 sequence: CASRDRGKVANEKLFF. The CDR3 nucleotides are TGTGCCAGTCGGGACAGGGGGAAAGTAGCTAATGAAAAACTGTTTTTT.

The chain carries TRBV19 and TRBJ2-7, with D uncertain. The CDR3 contains 13 residues. Germline assignment: CDR1 LNHDA and CDR2 SQIVND (reference sequence). The germline V and J ends were trimmed by 6 bases and 0 bases, with 9 bases remaining between them. The CDR3 region is CASRPAASYEQYF. The CDR3 region has the DNA TGTGCCAGTAGGCCGGCGGCCTCCTACGAGCAGTACTTC.

This clone appeared a few times. This chain uses TRBV29-1 with TRBJ2-1, with 7 bases that match TRBD1. Germline lookup yields CDR1 SQVTM and CDR2 ANQGSEA. The trim removed 7 bases at V and 3 bases at J, leaving 12 bases unmatched. The CDR3 covers 15 residues. CDR3 in amino acids: CSANTGTARYNEQFF. For the CDR3, the DNA is TGCAGCGCAAATACCGGGACAGCGCGCTACAATGAGCAGTTCTTC.

This chain joins TRBV7-2 and TRBJ2-7, with 14 bases lining up with TRBD2. Trimming removed 5 bases from V and 3 bases from J; junction bases left unmatched: 6. This CDR3 spans 16 amino acids. The germline V gene has CDR1 SGHTA and CDR2 FQGNSA. This chain's CDR3 is CASSQEGLAGVYEQYF. Here the CDR3 DNA reads TGTGCCAGCAGCCAAGAGGGACTAGCGGGAGTCTACGAGCAGTACTTC.

This clone was seen a handful of times. The chain is built from TRBV12-5 and TRBJ2-1; possibly TRBD1 for D (5 bases). CDR1 LGHNT and CDR2 FRNRAP come from the germline V gene. Trimming removed 11 bases at V and 0 bases at J, with 17 bases between. This CDR3 has 15 residues. CDR3 residues: CASQEGASSYNEQFF. The CDR3 DNA sequence: TGTGCTTCCCAGGAAGGGGCCAGCTCCTACAATGAGCAGTTCTTC.

The V gene is TRBV27, the J gene TRBJ2-7; a weak D match, TRBD1 (6 bases). V was trimmed by 5 bases and J by 2 bases, leaving 13 bases between them. The CDR3 extends over 14 amino acids. Germline CDR1 reads MNHEY; CDR2 reads SMNVEV (reference sequence). The CDR3 region has the DNA TGTGCCAGCAGTACCAGGGGACCTACCTACGAGCAGTACTTC. Its protein product is CASSTRGPTYEQYF.